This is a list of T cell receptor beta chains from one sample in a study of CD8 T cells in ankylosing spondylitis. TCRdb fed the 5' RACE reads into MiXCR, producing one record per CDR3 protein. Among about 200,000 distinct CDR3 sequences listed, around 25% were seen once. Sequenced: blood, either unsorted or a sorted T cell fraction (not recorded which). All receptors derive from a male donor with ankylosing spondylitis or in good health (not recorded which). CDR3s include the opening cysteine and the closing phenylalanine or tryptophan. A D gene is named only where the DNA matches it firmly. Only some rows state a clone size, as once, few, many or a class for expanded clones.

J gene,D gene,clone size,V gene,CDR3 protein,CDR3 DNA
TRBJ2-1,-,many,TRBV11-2,CASSLGPASYNEQFF,TGTGCCAGCAGCCTCGGTCCCGCGTCCTACAATGAGCAGTTCTTC
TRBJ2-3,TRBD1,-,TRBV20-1,CSARVQGAKQYF,TGCAGTGCTAGAGTTCAGGGGGCGAAGCAGTATTTT
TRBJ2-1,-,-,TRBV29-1,CSSLGGRTYNEQFF,TGCAGCTCGCTAGGGGGACGGACCTACAATGAGCAGTTCTTC
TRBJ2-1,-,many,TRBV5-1,CASSLTPGMANEQFF,TGCGCCAGCAGCTTGACACCAGGGATGGCCAATGAGCAGTTCTTC
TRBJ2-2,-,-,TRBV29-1,CSVIPGDFNTGELFF,TGCAGCGTTATTCCAGGGGATTTTAACACCGGGGAGCTGTTTTTT
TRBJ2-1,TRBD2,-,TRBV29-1,CSVKKGTSGMYNEQFF,TGCAGCGTTAAGAAAGGGACTAGCGGAATGTACAATGAGCAGTTCTTC
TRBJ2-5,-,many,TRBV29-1,CSIDTVQETQYF,TGCAGCATAGATACAGTACAAGAGACCCAGTACTTC
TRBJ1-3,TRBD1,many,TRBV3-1,CASSSRDREGNTIYF,TGTGCCAGCAGCTCTCGGGACAGGGAAGGGAACACCATATATTTT
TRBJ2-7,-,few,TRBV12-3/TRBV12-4,CASRRGVVYEQYF,TGTGCCAGCAGGAGAGGGGTTGTCTACGAGCAGTACTTC
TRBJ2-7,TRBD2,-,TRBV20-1,CSAGLAGGSGEQYF,TGCAGTGCTGGACTAGCGGGAGGGAGTGGCGAGCAGTACTTC
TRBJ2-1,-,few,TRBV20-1,CSAPLSVKLKYNEQFF,TGCAGTGCCCCTTTGAGTGTCAAATTGAAATACAATGAGCAGTTCTTC
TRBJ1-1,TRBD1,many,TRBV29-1,CSVRTGAKVAEAFF,TGCAGCGTTAGGACAGGGGCGAAGGTTGCTGAAGCTTTCTTT
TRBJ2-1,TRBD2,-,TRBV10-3,CAISESGGAYNEQFF,TGTGCCATCAGTGAGTCTGGGGGGGCCTACAATGAGCAGTTCTTC
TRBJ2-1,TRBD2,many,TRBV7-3,CASSLSSSGRTYNEQFF,TGTGCCAGCAGCTTAAGTTCGAGCGGGAGAACCTACAATGAGCAGTTCTTC
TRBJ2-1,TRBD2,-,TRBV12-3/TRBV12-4,CASSSSGELREQFF,TGTGCCAGCAGTTCTAGCGGGGAGCTCCGGGAGCAGTTCTTC
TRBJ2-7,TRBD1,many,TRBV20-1,CSARRTGSYEQYF,TGCAGTGCTAGGCGGACAGGGTCCTACGAGCAGTACTTC
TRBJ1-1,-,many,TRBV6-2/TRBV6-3,CASSLRRGTHTEAFF,TGTGCCAGCAGCCTCCGAAGGGGGACGCACACTGAAGCTTTCTTT
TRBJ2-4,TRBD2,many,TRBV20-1,CSAMEPGTSYIQYF,TGCAGTGCTATGGAACCCGGGACTAGCTACATTCAGTACTTC
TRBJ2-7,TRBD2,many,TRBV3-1,CASSQSGTGGEQYF,TGTGCCAGCAGCCAGAGCGGGACCGGTGGGGAGCAGTACTTC
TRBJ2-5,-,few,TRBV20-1,CSARHSQETQYF,TGCAGTGCTAGACACAGCCAAGAGACCCAGTACTTC
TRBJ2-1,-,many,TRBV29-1,CSGDIFSSYNEQFF,TGCAGCGGTGACATCTTCAGCTCCTACAATGAGCAGTTCTTC
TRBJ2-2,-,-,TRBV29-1,CSVGPNANTGELFF,TGCAGCGTGGGACCCAACGCGAACACCGGGGAGCTGTTTTTT
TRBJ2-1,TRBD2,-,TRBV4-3,CASSPAGREVSEQFF,TGCGCCAGCAGCCCCGCAGGGCGGGAGGTGAGTGAGCAGTTCTTC
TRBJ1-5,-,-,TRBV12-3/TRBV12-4,CASSLYSYSNQPQHF,TGTGCCAGCAGTTTGTATAGCTATAGCAATCAGCCCCAGCATTTT
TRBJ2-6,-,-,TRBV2,CASLILGTGANVLTF,TGTGCCAGCCTGATCCTGGGGACTGGGGCCAACGTCCTGACTTTC
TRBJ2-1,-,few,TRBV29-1,CSVRGSPGKQFF,TGCAGCGTCCGAGGGTCACCGGGAAAACAGTTCTTC
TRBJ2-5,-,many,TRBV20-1,CSAINRDETQYF,TGCAGTGCCATTAACAGGGACGAGACCCAGTACTTC